This passage covers 20 T cell receptor beta chains from one sample sequenced in a study of blood T cells in healthy people across ages. A second 7 to 11 cycle PCR used barcoded and J-beta primers. TCRdb re-called the 5' RACE reads through MiXCR, storing one row per CDR3 protein. The table has roughly 900,000 distinct CDR3 sequences, around 30% seen once; the top ten hold approximately 15%. The sample was blood. The receptors originated from a woman older than 75 in good health.

With regard to this clonotype: A much larger clone differs from this one at a single base, so this may be a read error. The chain combines TRBV4-2 with TRBJ1-2, with D maybe TRBD1 (5 bases). Germline assignment: CDR1 LGHNA and CDR2 YNFKEQ. Deletions cut 4 bases from V and 5 bases from J, with 14 bases between. The CDR3 runs 14 residues. The CDR3 here is CASSPDGGGYGYTF. The CDR3 nucleotides read TGTGCCAGCAGCCCGGATGGGGGGGGTTATGGCTACACCTTC.

This clonotype was seen repeatedly, ten times or more. The chain uses TRBV20-1 and TRBJ1-2, with D unclear. The CDR3 is 13 amino acids. The ends were cut back, 1 base at V and 1 base at J, with 7 bases in the middle. Germline V gene sequence: CDR1 DFQATT, CDR2 SNEGSKA (reference sequence). CDR3 in DNA: TGCAGTGCTAGAGCGACGGTTAACTATGGCTACACCTTC. Its translation is CSARATVNYGYTF.

The table lists this clonotype with a few counts. A much more abundant neighbour one base away suggests this may be a read error. This sequence joins TRBV9 and TRBJ2-6; maybe TRBD1 (5 bases). The V gene's germline CDR1 is SGDLS and CDR2 YYNGEE. CDR3 length: 19 amino acids. As DNA, the CDR3 is TGTGCCAGCAGCGTAACCACGACACGGAAACTCTCTGGGGCCAACGTCCGGACTTTC. It is translated as CASSVTTTRKLSGANVRTF.

This rearrangement joins TRBV11-2 to TRBJ2-2; TRBD1 matches at 9 bases. CDR3 size: 18 residues. CDR1 and CDR2 from the germline V gene are SGHAT and FQNNGV. The trim removed 0 bases at V and 3 bases at J, leaving 8 bases unmatched. Here the CDR3 DNA reads TGTGCCAGCAGCTTAGAAGGAGAAGGGACAGGGTACACCGGGGAGCTGTTTTTT. Its translation is CASSLEGEGTGYTGELFF.

The genes are TRBV28 and TRBJ2-7, with D tentatively TRBD2 (6 bases). The CDR3 has 14 amino acids. Trimming removed 6 bases at V and 4 bases at J, with 16 bases between. Germline CDR1 is MDHEN and CDR2 is SYDVKM. CDR3 sequence (DNA): TGTGCCAGCAGCAGGCCGGGACGGGGGTACGAGCAGTACTTC. Its protein is CASSRPGRGYEQYF. Combining the CDR3 with reference TRBV28 and TRBJ2-7 gives the whole variable domain DVKVTQSSRYLVKRTGEKVFLECVQDMDHENMFWYRQDPGLGLRLIYFSYDVKMKEKGDIPEGYSVSREKKERFSLILESASTNQTSMYLCASSRPGRGYEQYFGPGTRLTVT.

This clonotype was seen repeatedly, ten times or more. For the CDR3, the DNA is TGTGCCAGCAGGGATGGACAGGCTATAGCCAAAAACATTCAGTACTTC. It specifies CASRDGQAIAKNIQYF. The chain is built from TRBV7-2 and TRBJ2-4; 7 bases map to TRBD1. The length of the CDR3 is 16 residues. J lost 0 bases, V lost 6 bases, and 8 bases had no gene match. The germline V gene encodes CDR1 SGHTA and CDR2 FQGNSA.

This clonotype was seen repeatedly, ten times or more. The chain recombines TRBV7-2 with TRBJ2-4; D is possibly TRBD1 (6 bases). Trimming stripped 0 bases from V and 6 bases from J, with 12 bases between. The CDR3 consists of 15 residues. CDR1 is SGHTA, CDR2 FQGNSA, per germline. The CDR3 DNA is TGTGCCAGCAGCTTAGCGGGCAGGGGAAGAAACATTCAGTACTTC. It codes for CASSLAGRGRNIQYF.

The rearrangement uses TRBV12-3 or TRBV12-4 and TRBJ2-5; tentatively, D is TRBD2 (7 bases). The ends were cut back, 6 bases at V and 1 base at J, with 12 bases in the middle. The CDR3 runs 14 residues. The CDR3 here is CASRLGGAQETQYF. The CDR3 DNA sequence: TGTGCCAGCAGGTTGGGGGGGGCCCAAGAGACCCAGTACTTC.

This clonotype was recorded at least ten times. The chain joins TRBV7-2 to TRBJ1-3; D is unresolved. With 3 bases removed from V and 4 bases from J, the gap between germline ends came to 10 bases. The CDR3 has 14 residues. Germline V gene lookup returns CDR1 SGHTA and CDR2 FQGNSA. The CDR3 reads CASSFRSGGNTIYF. CDR3 bases: TGTGCCAGCAGCTTCCGTTCGGGGGGAAACACCATATATTTT.

The table lists this clonotype with many counts. One end of the junction varies from germline; a read error may be responsible. For the CDR3, the DNA is TGTGCCAGCAGTTCCCTCCTCCTTAGCGGGGGGCCGACAGCTACGCAGTATTTT. It yields the protein CASSSLLLSGGPTATQYF. V is TRBV27 and J is TRBJ2-3; 10 positions agree with TRBD2. Germline V gene sequence: CDR1 MNHEY, CDR2 SMNVEV (reference sequence). This CDR3 is built from 18 residues.

This clonotype was seen many times. The CDR3 nucleotides are TGCAGTGCCCCTCGGGACAGGGGGCGGAATTCACCCCTCCACTTT. Its protein product is CSAPRDRGRNSPLHF. The J gene is TRBJ1-6, the V gene TRBV20-1, with 12 bases matching TRBD1. Germline CDR1 is DFQATT and CDR2 is SNEGSKA (reference sequence). This CDR3 comprises 15 residues. J was trimmed by 7 bases and V by 6 bases; bases with no gene match: 7.

This clonotype showed up many times. V usage is TRBV3-1 and J usage is TRBJ1-2, with D hard to call. Germline CDR1 and CDR2: LGHDT and YNNKEL (reference sequence). The CDR3 sequence is 14 residues long. V shed 4 bases and J shed 4 bases, with 13 bases lying between them. Written as DNA, the CDR3 is TGTGCCAGCAGCCCAGCAAGGGTCCTCTATGGCTACACCTTC. Amino acid sequence: CASSPARVLYGYTF.

The chain uses TRBV20-1 and TRBJ2-2; no clear D gene. This CDR3 spans 15 amino acids. The V end was cut by 6 bases, the J end by 7 bases, with 21 bases between. CDR1 DFQATT and CDR2 SNEGSKA come from the germline V gene (reference sequence). CDR3 loop: CSATDPREGNGELFF. DNA for the CDR3: TGCAGTGCCACGGATCCAAGAGAAGGGAACGGGGAGCTGTTTTTT.

J is TRBJ1-6 and V is TRBV7-9, with 7 bases matching TRBD1. V was pared by 5 bases and J by 7 bases, with 5 bases of the junction left unmatched. In germline, CDR1 is SEHNR, CDR2 FQNEAQ (reference sequence). CDR3 length equals 14 residues. CDR3 sequence: CASSERDSNSPLHF. The CDR3 DNA follows: TGTGCCAGCAGCGAAAGGGACAGCAATTCACCCCTCCACTTT.

The rearrangement links TRBV15 to TRBJ2-7; no firm D call. The germline CDR1 and CDR2 sequences are LNHNV and YYDKDF (reference sequence). The V gene lost 0 bases and the J gene lost 7 bases, with 7 bases spanning the gap. CDR3 size: 12 residues. The CDR3 reads CATSRERSEQYF. The CDR3, as DNA: TGTGCCACCAGCAGAGAAAGGAGTGAGCAGTACTTC.

To note about this clonotype: A much larger clone differs from this one at a single base, so this may be a read error. V and J are TRBV2 and TRBJ2-3, with D possibly matching TRBD2 (6 bases). CDR1 SNHLY and CDR2 FYNNEI come from the germline V gene. The CDR3 spans 15 residues. The CDR3 protein is CASSPRLVVTGTQYF. In DNA form, the CDR3 reads TGTGCCAGCAGCCCCAGACTAGTTGTCACAGGTACGCAGTATTTT.

The chain carries TRBV20-1 and TRBJ2-1; D is perhaps TRBD2 (7 bases). Trimming pared 6 bases from V and 1 base from J, leaving 13 bases between. The CDR3 length is 14 residues. Germline loops: CDR1 DFQATT, CDR2 SNEGSKA (reference sequence). The CDR3 region is CSAPRGPSYNEQFF. CDR3 nucleotides: TGCAGTGCCCCGCGGGGGCCTTCCTACAATGAGCAGTTCTTC.

The chain recombines TRBV4-3 with TRBJ2-2; 10 bases fit TRBD2. The CDR3 contains 18 residues. V trimming: 3 bases; J trimming: 4 bases; junction bases outside the gene matches: 11. Germline CDR1 is LGHNA and CDR2 is YSLEER. For the CDR3, the DNA is TGCGCCAGCAGCCACATTCTTACGACTAGCGGGCCCACCGGGGAGCTGTTTTTT. Protein: CASSHILTTSGPTGELFF.

As concerns this clonotype: A much larger clone differs from this one at a single base, so this may be a read error. The chain joins TRBV7-2 to TRBJ2-1, with 10 bases fitting TRBD1. The germline V gene encodes CDR1 SGHTA and CDR2 FQGNSA. The CDR3 runs to 14 residues. The CDR3 nucleotides read TGTGCCAGCAGCTACCGGGACAGGGGCGATGAGCGGTTCTTC. It specifies CASSYRDRGDERFF.

The chain combines TRBV6-2 or TRBV6-3 with TRBJ2-2, with TRBD2 matching 7 bases. In germline, CDR1 is MNHEY, CDR2 SVGEGT. This CDR3 has 14 residues. Trimming cost V 1 base and J 7 bases; bases outside gene matches: 3. The CDR3 loop is CASSYFGGIGELFF. The CDR3 DNA is TGTGCCAGCAGTTACTTCGGGGGGATCGGGGAGCTGTTTTTT.